This T cell receptor (beta chain) was sequenced during a study of blood T cell repertoires in COVID-19. Overall study context: From T cells, B-cell-depleted T cells, or PBMCs came the material, which was cDNA or gDNA.

Methods used by the authors: The authors estimated nucleated cell counts from reference gene primer amplification. Some clones are missing from TCRdb's copy, which holds only in-frame ones; the method was immunoSEQ multiplex PCR. The V and J calls and the clone size are those of that table, but D and trimming were determined from the DNA. Of a few hundred thousand clones in the sample, 85% are singletons; the top ten hold about 2.5%. Germline CDR1 and CDR2: MNHEY and SVGAGI. This CDR3 has 16 amino acids. V lost 2 bases and J lost 5; bases outside the gene matches: 8. What was sequenced was PBMCs or T cells enriched from blood (not recorded which). The V gene is TRBV6-5, the J gene TRBJ1-4; the match to TRBD1 covers 7 bases. The receptor's source is a woman aged 45-65 years who had recovered from COVID-19. The CDR3 DNA is TGTGCCAGCAGTTACCCGGAGCGACAGGGCAATGAAAAACTGTTTTTT. Translating gives CASSYPERQGNEKLFF.